These 5 T cell receptor beta chains came from one sample sequenced in a study of beta chain features in type 1 diabetes. The authors reverse transcribed all of the isolated RNA, so sequencing captured expressed TCRB transcripts. The table came from immunoSEQ multiplex PCR; TCRdb's copy has only in-frame clones and leaves some out. The data contain some 500,000 clones, 11% of them singletons. The specimen was naive CD4+ T cells from blood. These receptors were obtained from a woman aged 18-30 years in good health.

As to this clone: Other nucleotide sequences from this sample produce the same CDR3. V gene TRBV7-2 combines with J gene TRBJ2-7, with D possibly being TRBD2 (6 bases). CDR1 and CDR2 (germline): SGHTA, FQGNSA. The CDR3 contains 14 residues. The V and J ends lost 6 bases and 0 bases respectively, with 12 bases between them. CDR3 coding DNA: TGTGCCAGCAGTAGGGACTCAAGCTCCTACGAGCAGTACTTC. It specifies CASSRDSSSYEQYF.

This clone was observed a few times. The rearrangement links TRBV7-9 to TRBJ1-1, with a possible D match to TRBD1 (5 bases). CDR1 is SEHNR and CDR2 is FQNEAQ in the germline V gene (reference sequence). The CDR3 runs to 15 residues. V shed 4 bases and J shed 7 bases, with 19 bases lying between them. This CDR3 reads CASSSGGGLRGEAFF. CDR3 bases: TGTGCCAGCAGCTCTGGGGGTGGGCTCCGAGGTGAAGCTTTCTTT.

This clone occurred a few times. The chain is built from TRBV29-1 and TRBJ1-1; D remains ambiguous. Germline V gene lookup returns CDR1 SQVTM and CDR2 ANQGSEA. Trimming removed 6 bases at V and 1 base at J, with 15 bases between. There are 14 residues in the CDR3. The CDR3 region is CSVVSAAQNTEAFF. The CDR3 DNA follows: TGCAGCGTCGTGTCGGCCGCCCAGAACACTGAAGCTTTCTTT. Full variable domain (remainder filled in from reference TRBV29-1 and TRBJ1-1): SAVISQKPSRDICQRGTSLTIQCQVDSQVTMMFWYRQQPGQSLTLIATANQGSEATYESGFVIDKFPISRPNLTFSTLTVSNMSPEDSSIYLCSVVSAAQNTEAFFGQGTRLTVV.

This clone was detected only a few times. The CDR3 region has the DNA TGTGCCAGCAACCCCGGCGCGGGACAGCGCCAAGAGACCCAGTACTTC. Translating gives CASNPGAGQRQETQYF. The rearrangement uses TRBV6-6 and TRBJ2-5; D is possibly TRBD1 (7 bases). V was clipped by 7 bases and J by 1 base, with 19 bases between them. The CDR3 consists of 16 residues. Germline V lookup: CDR1 MNHNY, CDR2 SVGAGI (reference sequence).

The J gene is TRBJ1-2, the V gene TRBV5-1; D is uncertain. Germline V gene sequence: CDR1 SGHRS, CDR2 YFSETQ. V lost 0 bases and J 6 bases, leaving 15 bases between the germline ends. This CDR3 comprises 15 residues. The CDR3 nucleotides read TGCGCCAGCAGCTTGGATGTAACAGCTGGGAATGGCTACACCTTC. It encodes CASSLDVTAGNGYTF. Full variable domain (missing parts from reference TRBV5-1 and TRBJ1-2): KAGVTQTPRYLIKTRGQQVTLSCSPISGHRSVSWYQQTPGQGLQFLFEYFSETQRNKGNFPGRFSGRQFSNSRSEMNVSTLELGDSALYLCASSLDVTAGNGYTFGSGTRLTVV.